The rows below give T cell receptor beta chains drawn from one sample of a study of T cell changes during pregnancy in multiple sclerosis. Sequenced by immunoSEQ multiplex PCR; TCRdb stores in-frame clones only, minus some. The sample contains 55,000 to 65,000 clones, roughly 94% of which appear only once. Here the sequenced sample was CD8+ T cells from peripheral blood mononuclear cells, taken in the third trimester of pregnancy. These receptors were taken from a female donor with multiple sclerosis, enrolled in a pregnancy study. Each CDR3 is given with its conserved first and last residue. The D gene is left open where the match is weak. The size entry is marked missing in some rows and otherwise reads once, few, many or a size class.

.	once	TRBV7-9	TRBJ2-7	TGTGCCAGCAGCGGGACACTCTCCTACGAGCAGTACTTC	CASSGTLSYEQYF
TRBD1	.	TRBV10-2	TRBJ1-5	TGCGCCAGCAGAAGCACAGGGGGCAGGGGGACGAGCAATCAGCCCCAGCATTTT	CASRSTGGRGTSNQPQHF
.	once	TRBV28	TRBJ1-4	TGTGCCAGCAGTTTCGAGGGGGGGAATGAAAAACTGTTTTTT	CASSFEGGNEKLFF
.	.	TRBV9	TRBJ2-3	TGTGCCAGCAGCGTAAATCCGGATACGCAGTATTTT	CASSVNPDTQYF
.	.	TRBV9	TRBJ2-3	TGTGCCAGCGGGGGGGGGCCAAGCACAGATACGCAGTATTTT	CASGGGPSTDTQYF
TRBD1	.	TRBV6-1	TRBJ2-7	TGTGCCAGCAGTGCAGGGGGCTACGAGCAGTACTTC	CASSAGGYEQYF
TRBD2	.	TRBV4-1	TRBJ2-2	TGCGCCAGCAGCCAAGGGGGATGGACTAGCGGGAGGAGGGACACCGGGGAGCTGTTTTTT	CASSQGGWTSGRRDTGELFF
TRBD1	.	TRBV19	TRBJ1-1	TGTGCCAGTAGCTTTGGGACAGGGGGCTTCACTGAAGCTTTCTTT	CASSFGTGGFTEAFF
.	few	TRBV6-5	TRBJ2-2	TGTGCCAGCAGTTACGTTTCAGATAACACCGGGGAGCTGTTTTTT	CASSYVSDNTGELFF
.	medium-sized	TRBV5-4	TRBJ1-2	TGTGCCAGCAGTAGCCCCCCCTTTGGCTACACCTTC	CASSSPPFGYTF
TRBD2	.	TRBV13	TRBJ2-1	TGTGCCAGCAGCCCGCGAGGACTAGCGGGAGGGTTAAGCTCCTACAATGAGCAGTTCTTC	CASSPRGLAGGLSSYNEQFF
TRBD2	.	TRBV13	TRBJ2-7	TGTGCCAGCAGCTTAGGGCCGGGACTAGCGGGCTACGAGCAGTACTTC	CASSLGPGLAGYEQYF
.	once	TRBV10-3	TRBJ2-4	TGTGCCATCAGTGACGGGGCGGGGGCGGACATTCAGTACTTC	CAISDGAGADIQYF
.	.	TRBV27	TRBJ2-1	TGTGCCAGCAGTTTATCCGACAGGTCCATCTCTGGTGAGCAGTTCTTC	CASSLSDRSISGEQFF
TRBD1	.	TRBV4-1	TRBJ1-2	TGCGCCAGCAGCCAAAGACAGGGTAGCGGTTATGGCTACACCTTC	CASSQRQGSGYGYTF
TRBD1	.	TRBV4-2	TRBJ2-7	TGTGCCAGCAGCCAAGATTCAGGCGACAGGGCCTACGAGCAGTACTTC	CASSQDSGDRAYEQYF
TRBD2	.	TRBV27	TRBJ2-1	TGTGCCAGCAGTTACGGGGGACTAGCGGCCGCGACCCATTACAATGAGCAGTTCTTC	CASSYGGLAAATHYNEQFF
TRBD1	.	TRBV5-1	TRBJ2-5	TGCGCCAGCAGCTTGATATGGACAGGGAGGGAGACCCAGTACTTC	CASSLIWTGRETQYF
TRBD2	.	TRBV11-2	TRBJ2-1	TGTGCCAGCAGCTCACCTAGCGGGAGTGAGCAGTTCTTC	CASSSPSGSEQFF
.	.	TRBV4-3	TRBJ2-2	TGCGCCAGCAGCCTTTCGACTACCGGGACCGGGGAGCTGTTTTTT	CASSLSTTGTGELFF
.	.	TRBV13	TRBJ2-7	TGTGCCAGCAGTCCCCATCTACTGCCCTACGAGCAGTACTTC	CASSPHLLPYEQYF
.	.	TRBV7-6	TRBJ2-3	TGTGCCAGCAGCTCCCGAGGCGGAATAGGGGTCACAGATACGCAGTATTTT	CASSSRGGIGVTDTQYF
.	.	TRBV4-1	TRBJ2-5	TGCGCCAGCAGCCATCTCGCGGAAGAGACCCAGTACTTC	CASSHLAEETQYF
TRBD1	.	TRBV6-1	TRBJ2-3	TGTGCCAGCTCCCAAGGACAGGGGGTGACAGATACGCAGTATTTT	CASSQGQGVTDTQYF
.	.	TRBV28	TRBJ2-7	TGTGCCAGCAGTCAGGACAAGATCGGATCCTACGAGCAGTACTTC	CASSQDKIGSYEQYF
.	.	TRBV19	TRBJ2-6	TGTGCCAGTAGTTTGGGCGGGGCCTCTGGGGCCAACGTCCTGACTTTC	CASSLGGASGANVLTF
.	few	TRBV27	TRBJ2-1	TGTGCCAGCGGCCCTCAGGGGCCGTACAATGAGCAGTTCTTC	CASGPQGPYNEQFF
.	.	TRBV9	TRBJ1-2	TGTGCCAGCAGCCCTCCGGGTGGCTACACCTTC	CASSPPGGYTF
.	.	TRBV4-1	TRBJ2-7	TGCGCCAGCAGCCCTGACATTAGCTCCTACGAGCAGTACTTC	CASSPDISSYEQYF
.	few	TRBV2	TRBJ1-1	TGTGCCAGCAGTCCAGGGGTGGGCACTGAAGCTTTCTTT	CASSPGVGTEAFF
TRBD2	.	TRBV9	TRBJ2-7	TGTGCCAGCAGCTACACTAGCGGGAGCTACGAGCAGTACTTC	CASSYTSGSYEQYF
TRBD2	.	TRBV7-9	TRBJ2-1	TGTGCCAGCAGCCTCGGACTAGCGGGAGGGACGCAATACAATGAGCAGTTCTTC	CASSLGLAGGTQYNEQFF
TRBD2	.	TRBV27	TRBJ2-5	TGTGCCAGCAGTTTAGCTAGCGGGGAGTACCAAGAGACCCAGTACTTC	CASSLASGEYQETQYF
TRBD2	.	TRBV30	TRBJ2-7	TGTGCCTGGAGAAAGACTAGCGTCAACGAGCAGTACTTC	CAWRKTSVNEQYF
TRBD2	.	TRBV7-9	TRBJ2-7	TGTGCCAGCAGCCGCCGCCGGACTAGCGGGAGGGCCGAGGACGAGCAGTACTTC	CASSRRRTSGRAEDEQYF